These 11 T cell receptor beta chains came from one sample sequenced in a study of blood T cells in healthy people across ages. The authors ran a second PCR of roughly 6 to 12 cycles using a sample-barcoded 5' primer and a J-beta primer mix. One entry per CDR3 protein results from TCRdb running MiXCR on the 5' RACE reads. The table lists 800,000 to 1,300,000 distinct CDR3 sequences, 20% to 25% of them singletons, with about 0.8% in the top ten. These data also formed part of another study, on T cells of mothers and their children.

Specimen: blood. All receptors come from a girl under 10 years old in good health.

The gene calls are TRBV27 and TRBJ2-5; D is perhaps TRBD2 (5 bases). The J call may be in error: the DNA end matches TRBJ2-7 better. CDR3 length: 16 residues. The germline gives CDR1 MNHEY, CDR2 SMNVEV (reference sequence). The CDR3 reads CASSQTGGPSSYEQYF. The CDR3 nucleotides read TGTGCCAGCAGCCAAACGGGCGGGCCCTCCTCCTACGAGCAGTACTTC.

In this sample, this clonotype turned up a few times. The V gene is TRBV12-3 or TRBV12-4, the J gene TRBJ2-2, with 10 bases that match TRBD1. V shed 2 bases, J shed 6 bases, and the junction held 3 bases outside the gene matches. This CDR3 contains 15 residues. Here the CDR3 reads CASSLTGQGSGELFF. CDR3 in DNA: TGTGCCAGCAGTTTAACGGGACAGGGGTCCGGGGAGCTGTTTTTT.

The table lists this clonotype with a few counts. The chain is built from TRBV4-3 and TRBJ1-4; D call uncertain. Trimming left V 0 bases short and J 6 bases short, with 14 bases between. From germline, CDR1 is LGHNA and CDR2 YSLEER. The CDR3 is 16 amino acids. In nucleotides, the CDR3 is TGCGCCAGCAGCCAAGATCTCGGACGGCAGGATGAAAAACTGTTTTTT. Protein product: CASSQDLGRQDEKLFF.

The chain joins TRBV15 to TRBJ1-1, with D tentatively TRBD1 (6 bases). CDR1 is LNHNV, CDR2 YYDKDF, per germline (reference sequence). V was shortened by 0 bases and J by 5 bases, with 13 bases between the two germline ends. The CDR3 runs to 15 residues. CDR3 sequence (DNA): TGTGCCACCAGCAGAGACCGAGCCAGGGGAACTGAAGCTTTCTTT. This encodes CATSRDRARGTEAFF. Combining the CDR3 with reference TRBV15 and TRBJ1-1 gives the whole variable domain DAMVIQNPRYQVTQFGKPVTLSCSQTLNHNVMYWYQQKSSQAPKLLFHYYDKDFNNEADTPDNFQSRRPNTSFCFLDIRSPGLGDTAMYLCATSRDRARGTEAFFGQGTRLTVV.

This clonotype was seen a handful of times. The rearrangement links TRBV11-3 to TRBJ1-1; D possibly corresponds to TRBD1 (5 bases). From germline, CDR1 is SGHNT and CDR2 YENEEA. The V end lost 6 bases, the J end lost 7 bases, and 18 bases lay between the germline ends. The CDR3 length is 14 residues. The CDR3 sequence is CASRTDHSGGEAFF. CDR3 bases: TGTGCCAGCAGAACCGATCACTCCGGGGGTGAAGCTTTCTTT.

The V gene is TRBV29-1, the J gene TRBJ2-4; D might be TRBD1 (6 bases). The CDR3 length is 14 residues. Germline-derived CDR1 and CDR2 are SQVTM and ANQGSEA. Trimming took off 2 bases at V and 5 bases at J, with 13 bases between the two ends. CDR3 region: CSVERAGVENIQYF. The CDR3 nucleotides read TGCAGCGTTGAAAGGGCAGGGGTTGAAAACATTCAGTACTTC. Supplemented by reference TRBV29-1 and TRBJ2-4, the full variable domain reads SAVISQKPSRDICQRGTSLTIQCQVDSQVTMMFWYRQQPGQSLTLIATANQGSEATYESGFVIDKFPISRPNLTFSTLTVSNMSPEDSSIYLCSVERAGVENIQYFGAGTRLSVL.

This clonotype was found many times. This chain uses TRBV7-6 with TRBJ2-7; D perhaps matches TRBD2 (5 bases). Per the germline V gene, CDR1 is SGHVS and CDR2 is FNYEAQ. This CDR3 has 12 residues. Trimming shortened V by 8 bases and J by 6 bases, and 14 bases separated the two germline ends. The CDR3 DNA is TGTGCCAGCCAAAGGGAAGAGGGCGAGCAGTACTTC. Encoded protein: CASQREEGEQYF.

The V gene is TRBV7-9, the J gene TRBJ2-5, with 9 bases fitting TRBD2. The CDR3 sequence is 13 residues long. The V gene's germline CDR1 is SEHNR and CDR2 FQNEAQ (reference sequence). Germline trimming cut 5 bases from V and 7 bases from J; bases unmatched to any gene: 5. The CDR3 region is CASSLPREGTQYF. The DNA for the CDR3 is TGTGCCAGCAGCCTACCGCGGGAGGGGACCCAGTACTTC.

The gene calls are TRBV7-8 and TRBJ1-5; TRBD1 might be the D (5 bases). This CDR3 comprises 14 residues. Deletions cut 2 bases from V and 5 bases from J, with 10 bases between. CDR1 is SGHVS, CDR2 FQNEAQ, per germline. The CDR3 reads CASSLMGPDQPQHF. CDR3 DNA: TGTGCCAGCAGCTTAATGGGACCTGATCAGCCCCAGCATTTT.

The chain couples TRBV9 to TRBJ2-1; D gene uncertain. Trimming left V 3 bases short and J 4 bases short, with 11 bases between. CDR1 SGDLS and CDR2 YYNGEE come from the germline V gene. CDR3 size: 14 residues. The CDR3 reads CASSGEDGYNEQFF. The CDR3 DNA is TGTGCCAGCAGCGGAGAGGACGGGTACAATGAGCAGTTCTTC.

The rearrangement joins TRBV7-3 to TRBJ1-3; D is uncertain. The V gene lost 2 bases and the J gene lost 4 bases, with 12 bases spanning the gap. Germline V gives CDR1 SGHTA, CDR2 FQGTGA. The CDR3 length is 15 residues. The CDR3: CASSLWIPGGNTIYF. In DNA, the CDR3 is TGTGCCAGCAGCTTATGGATACCTGGCGGAAACACCATATATTTT.